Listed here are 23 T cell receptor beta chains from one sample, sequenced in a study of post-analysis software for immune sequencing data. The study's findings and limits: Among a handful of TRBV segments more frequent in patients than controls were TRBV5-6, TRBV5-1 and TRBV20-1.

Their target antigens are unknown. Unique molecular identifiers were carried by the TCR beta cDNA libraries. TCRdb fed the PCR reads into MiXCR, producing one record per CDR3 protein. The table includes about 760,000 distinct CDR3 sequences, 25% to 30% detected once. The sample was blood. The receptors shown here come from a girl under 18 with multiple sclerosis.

CDR3 nucleotides: TGCAGTGCACCGAACTACGAGCAGTACTTC. Translated, it gives CSAPNYEQYF. The rearrangement links TRBV20-1 to TRBJ2-7; no firm D call. Trimming took 6 bases from V and 3 from J, leaving 6 bases between them. The CDR3 covers 10 residues. Germline values: CDR1 DFQATT, CDR2 SNEGSKA (reference sequence).

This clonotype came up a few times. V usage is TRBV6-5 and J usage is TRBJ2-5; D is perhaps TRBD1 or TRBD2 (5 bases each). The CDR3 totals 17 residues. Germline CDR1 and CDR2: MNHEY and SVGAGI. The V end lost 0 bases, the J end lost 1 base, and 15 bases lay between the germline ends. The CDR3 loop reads CASSYSEVGRFQETQYF. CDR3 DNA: TGTGCCAGCAGTTACTCCGAGGTGGGACGGTTCCAAGAGACCCAGTACTTC.

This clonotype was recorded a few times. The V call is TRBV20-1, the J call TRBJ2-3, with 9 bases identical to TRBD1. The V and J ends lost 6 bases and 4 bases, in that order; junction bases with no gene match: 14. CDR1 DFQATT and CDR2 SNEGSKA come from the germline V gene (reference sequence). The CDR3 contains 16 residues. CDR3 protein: CSAGVEGQGNADTQYF. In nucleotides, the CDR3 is TGCAGTGCAGGTGTGGAGGGACAGGGAAACGCAGATACGCAGTATTTT.

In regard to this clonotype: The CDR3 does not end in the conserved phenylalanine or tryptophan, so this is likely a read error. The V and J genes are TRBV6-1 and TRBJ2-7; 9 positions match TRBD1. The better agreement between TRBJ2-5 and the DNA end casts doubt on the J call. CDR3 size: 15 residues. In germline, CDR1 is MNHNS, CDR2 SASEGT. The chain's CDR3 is CASSVRDRETETQYC. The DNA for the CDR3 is TGTGCCAGCAGCGTACGGGACAGGGAAACGGAGACCCAGTACTGC.

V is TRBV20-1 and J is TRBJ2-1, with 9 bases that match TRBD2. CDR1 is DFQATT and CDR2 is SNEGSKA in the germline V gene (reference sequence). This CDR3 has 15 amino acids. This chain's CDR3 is CSLSPPSGIYNEQFF. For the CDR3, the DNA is TGCAGCTTAAGTCCCCCTAGCGGGATTTACAATGAGCAGTTCTTC.

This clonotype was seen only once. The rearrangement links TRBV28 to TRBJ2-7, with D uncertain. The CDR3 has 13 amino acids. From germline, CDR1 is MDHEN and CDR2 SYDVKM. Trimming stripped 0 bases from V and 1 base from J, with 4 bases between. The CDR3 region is CASSLWQSYEQYF. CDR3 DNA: TGTGCCAGCAGTTTATGGCAGTCCTACGAGCAGTACTTC. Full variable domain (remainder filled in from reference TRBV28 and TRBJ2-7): DVKVTQSSRYLVKRTGEKVFLECVQDMDHENMFWYRQDPGLGLRLIYFSYDVKMKEKGDIPEGYSVSREKKERFSLILESASTNQTSMYLCASSLWQSYEQYFGPGTRLTVT.

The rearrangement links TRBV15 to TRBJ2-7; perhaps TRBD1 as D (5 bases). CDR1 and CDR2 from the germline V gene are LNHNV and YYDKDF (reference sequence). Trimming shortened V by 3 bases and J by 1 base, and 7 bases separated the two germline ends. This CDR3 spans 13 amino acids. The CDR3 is CATSSRVSYEQYF. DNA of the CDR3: TGTGCCACCAGCAGCAGGGTGTCCTACGAGCAGTACTTC.

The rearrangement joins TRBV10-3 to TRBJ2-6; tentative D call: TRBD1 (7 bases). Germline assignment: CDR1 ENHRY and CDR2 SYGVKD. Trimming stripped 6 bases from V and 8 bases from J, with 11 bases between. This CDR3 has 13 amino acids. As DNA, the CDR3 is TGTGCCATCAGGGCAGGGGGGACCAACGTCCTGACTTTC. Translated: CAIRAGGTNVLTF.

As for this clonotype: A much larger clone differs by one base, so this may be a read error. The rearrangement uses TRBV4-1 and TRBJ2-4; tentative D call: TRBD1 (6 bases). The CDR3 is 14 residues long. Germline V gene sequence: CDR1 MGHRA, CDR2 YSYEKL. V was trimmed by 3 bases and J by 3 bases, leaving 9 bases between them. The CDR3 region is CASSQDSGKNIQYF. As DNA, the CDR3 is TGCGCCAGCAGCCAGGACAGTGGCAAAAACATTCAGTACTTC.

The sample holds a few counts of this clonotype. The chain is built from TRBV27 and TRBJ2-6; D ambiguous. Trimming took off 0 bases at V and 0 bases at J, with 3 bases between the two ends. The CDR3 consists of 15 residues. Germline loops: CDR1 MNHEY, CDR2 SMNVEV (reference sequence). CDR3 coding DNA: TGTGCCAGCAGTTTATCCTACTCTGGGGCCAACGTCCTGACTTTC. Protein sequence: CASSLSYSGANVLTF.

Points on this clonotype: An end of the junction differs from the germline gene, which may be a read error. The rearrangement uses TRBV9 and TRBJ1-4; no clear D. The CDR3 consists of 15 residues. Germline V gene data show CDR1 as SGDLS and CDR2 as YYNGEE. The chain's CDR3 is CASSVEAGLNEKLFF. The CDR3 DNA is TGTGCCAGCAGCGTAGAGGCAGGCCTTAATGAGAAACTGTTTTTT.

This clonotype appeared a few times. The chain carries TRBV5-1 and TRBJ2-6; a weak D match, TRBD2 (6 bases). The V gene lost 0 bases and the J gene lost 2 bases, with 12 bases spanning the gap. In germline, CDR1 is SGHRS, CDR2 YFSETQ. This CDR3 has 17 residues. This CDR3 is CASSLVRGGAGANVLTF. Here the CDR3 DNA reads TGCGCCAGCAGCTTGGTTCGGGGAGGAGCTGGGGCCAACGTCCTGACTTTC. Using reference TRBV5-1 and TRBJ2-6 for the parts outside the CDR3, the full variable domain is KAGVTQTPRYLIKTRGQQVTLSCSPISGHRSVSWYQQTPGQGLQFLFEYFSETQRNKGNFPGRFSGRQFSNSRSEMNVSTLELGDSALYLCASSLVRGGAGANVLTFGAGSRLTVL.

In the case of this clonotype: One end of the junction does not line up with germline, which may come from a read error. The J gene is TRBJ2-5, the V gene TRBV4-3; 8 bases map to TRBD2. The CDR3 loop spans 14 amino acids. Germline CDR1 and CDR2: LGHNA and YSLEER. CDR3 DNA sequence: TGCGCCTGCAGCCAAGCGGGGGACCAAGAGACCCAGTACTTC. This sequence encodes CACSQAGDQETQYF.

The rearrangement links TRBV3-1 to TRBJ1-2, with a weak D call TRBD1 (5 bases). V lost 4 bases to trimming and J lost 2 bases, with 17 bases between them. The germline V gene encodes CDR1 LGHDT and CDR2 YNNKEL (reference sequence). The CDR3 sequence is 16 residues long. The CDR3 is CASSPGGGPKNYGYTF. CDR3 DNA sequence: TGTGCCAGCAGCCCGGGTGGGGGTCCGAAGAACTATGGCTACACCTTC.

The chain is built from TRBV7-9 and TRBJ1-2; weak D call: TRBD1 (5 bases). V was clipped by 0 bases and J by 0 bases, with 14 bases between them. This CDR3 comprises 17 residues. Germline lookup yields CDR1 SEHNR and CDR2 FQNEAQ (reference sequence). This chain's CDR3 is CASSLAGVTETNYGYTF. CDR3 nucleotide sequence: TGTGCCAGCAGCTTAGCGGGGGTCACAGAGACTAACTATGGCTACACCTTC.

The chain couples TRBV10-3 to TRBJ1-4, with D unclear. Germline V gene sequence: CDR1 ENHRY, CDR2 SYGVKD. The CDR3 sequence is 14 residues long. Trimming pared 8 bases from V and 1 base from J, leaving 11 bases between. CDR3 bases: TGTGCCATCGGTCCAGCGGGAACTAATGAAAAACTGTTTTTT. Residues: CAIGPAGTNEKLFF.

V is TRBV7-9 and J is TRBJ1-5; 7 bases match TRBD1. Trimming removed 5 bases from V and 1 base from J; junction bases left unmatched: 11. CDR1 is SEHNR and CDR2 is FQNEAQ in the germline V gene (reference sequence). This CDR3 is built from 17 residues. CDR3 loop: CASSLGGYRGSNQPQHF. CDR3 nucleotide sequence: TGTGCCAGCAGCCTCGGAGGCTACAGGGGCAGCAATCAGCCCCAGCATTTT.

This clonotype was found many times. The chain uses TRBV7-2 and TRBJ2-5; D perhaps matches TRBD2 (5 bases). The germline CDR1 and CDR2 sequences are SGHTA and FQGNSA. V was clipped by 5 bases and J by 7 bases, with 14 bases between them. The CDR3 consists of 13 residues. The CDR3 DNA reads TGTGCCAGCAGCGCAGCGGCAGTTGGGACCCAGTACTTC. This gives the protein CASSAAAVGTQYF.

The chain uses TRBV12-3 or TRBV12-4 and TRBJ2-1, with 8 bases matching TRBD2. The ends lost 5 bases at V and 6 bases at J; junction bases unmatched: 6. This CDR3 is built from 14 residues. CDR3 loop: CASSPTGTSNEQFF. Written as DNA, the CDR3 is TGTGCCAGCAGTCCCACCGGGACTAGCAATGAGCAGTTCTTC.

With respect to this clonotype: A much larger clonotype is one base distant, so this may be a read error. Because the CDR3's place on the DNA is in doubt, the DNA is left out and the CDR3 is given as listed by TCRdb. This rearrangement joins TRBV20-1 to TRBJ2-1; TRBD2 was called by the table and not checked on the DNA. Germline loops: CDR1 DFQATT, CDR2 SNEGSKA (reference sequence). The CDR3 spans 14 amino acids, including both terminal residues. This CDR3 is CSAQRWGGGNEQLF.

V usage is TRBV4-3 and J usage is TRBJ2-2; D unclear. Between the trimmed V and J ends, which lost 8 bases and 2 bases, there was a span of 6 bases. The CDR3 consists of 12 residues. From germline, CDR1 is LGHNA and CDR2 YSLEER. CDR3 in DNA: TGCGCCAGCGGGGTTAACACCGGGGAGCTGTTTTTT. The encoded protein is CASGVNTGELFF.

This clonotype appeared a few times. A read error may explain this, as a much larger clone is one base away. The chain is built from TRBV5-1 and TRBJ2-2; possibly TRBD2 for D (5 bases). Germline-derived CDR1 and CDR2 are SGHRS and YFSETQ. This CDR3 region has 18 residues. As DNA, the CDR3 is TGCGCCAGCAGCTTGGCGGGAATTAGTGATGTGAACACCGGGGAGCGGTTTTTT. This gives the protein CASSLAGISDVNTGERFF.

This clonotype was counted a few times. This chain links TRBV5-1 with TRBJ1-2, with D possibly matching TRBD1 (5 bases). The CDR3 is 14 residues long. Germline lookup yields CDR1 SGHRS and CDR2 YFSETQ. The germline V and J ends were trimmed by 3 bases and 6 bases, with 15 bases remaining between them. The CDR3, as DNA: TGCGCCAGCAGCTGGGACCGGGCCGGGGATGGCTACACCTTC. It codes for CASSWDRAGDGYTF.